This TCR beta chain was identified during a study of CD8+CD57+ T cells in acquired aplastic anemia. Overall study context: An average of roughly 2.9 ug of DNA was obtained from sorted CD4+ and CD8+ cells.

All sequencing subjects had displayed CD8+CD57+ cell expansion on flow cytometry. With no exception, the patients had severe acquired aplastic anemia. Among the patients, none had received any therapy at the time of blood sampling. Genomic DNA, the template, was used for profiling of the TCR beta VDJ and CDR3. TCRdb independently ran MiXCR on the reads; one entry per CDR3 protein. The sample lists roughly 98,000 distinct CDR3 sequences, roughly two thirds occurring once. Per the germline V gene, CDR1 is SGHTA and CDR2 is FQGNSA. The CDR3 runs 12 residues. Trimming removed 4 bases at V and 3 bases at J, with 7 bases between.

The material sequenced was sorted CD4+, CD8+, or CD8+CD57+ T cells (not recorded which) from PBMCs. The chain combines TRBV7-2 with TRBJ2-7; D not resolved. This TCR was sampled from a human donor with aplastic anemia. Here the CDR3 DNA reads TGTGCCAGCAGCTCCGTTAACTACGAGCAGTACTTC. This sequence encodes CASSSVNYEQYF.